Listed below are T cell receptor beta chains from one sample, sequenced in a study of blood T cell repertoires in COVID-19. Profiling relied on immunoSEQ multiplex PCR, and the TCRdb table lists in-frame clones only, not all of them. The sample carries roughly 100,000 clones, roughly three quarters recorded once. Specimen: peripheral blood. These receptors all come from a woman aged 80 or over with acute or convalescent COVID-19. Both conserved end residues are part of each CDR3. The order of the fields is J gene, CDR3 length, clone size, V gene, CDR3 protein. The listing skips clone size in some rows; elsewhere it reads once, few, many or a size class.

>TRBJ1-5|16|.|TRBV7-8
CASSLTGARGNQPQHF
>TRBJ1-1|14|.|TRBV3-1/TRBV3-2
CASSQGQGVGEAFF
>TRBJ1-3|15|.|TRBV6-5
CASRERLGSGNTIYF
>TRBJ2-3|14|.|TRBV7-2
CASSSRPSTDTQYF
>TRBJ2-1|14|.|TRBV19
CASSPWSSYNEQFF
>TRBJ1-3|15|.|TRBV2
CASSSQGGTGNTIYF
>TRBJ2-3|17|.|TRBV1
CTSSQDLLAGGSDTQYF
>TRBJ1-1|14|.|TRBV7-2
CASSLDSGDRGAFF
>TRBJ2-5|15|.|TRBV7-2
CASRNGLAGVGTQYF
>TRBJ1-6|15|.|TRBV11-2
CASSNSRGWDSPLHF
>TRBJ2-2|11|few|TRBV7-7
CASGRAGELFF
>TRBJ2-2|13|.|TRBV9
CASRGHFTGELFF
>TRBJ1-2|15|once|TRBV7-2
CASSLVRGDSYGYTF
>TRBJ1-1|14|.|TRBV18
CASSRDRGNTEAFF
>TRBJ1-5|14|.|TRBV15
CATSRGQGHQPQHF
>TRBJ2-5|12|once|TRBV7-2
CASSFSGETQYF
>TRBJ1-5|17|.|TRBV28
CASSFGGGYDVGQPQHF
>TRBJ1-5|13|medium-sized|TRBV27
CASSLSFYQPQHF
>TRBJ1-1|17|few|TRBV19
CASSRGTGGVGNTEAFF
>TRBJ2-2|16|.|TRBV7-9
CASSLGQGIGTGELFF
>TRBJ2-7|12|many|TRBV7-9
CASSFSGDEQYF
>TRBJ1-5|15|many|TRBV10-1
CASIMRRGQGQPQHF
>TRBJ1-4|14|.|TRBV5-1
CASSFGTGSEKLFF
>TRBJ2-7|13|.|TRBV14
CASSPRRWNEQYF
>TRBJ2-7|14|.|TRBV5-1
CASSHGQGGYEQYF
>TRBJ2-3|13|.|TRBV19
CASSPTGGDTQYF
>TRBJ1-6|16|.|TRBV6-5
CASSSNRRGRNSPLHF
>TRBJ2-7|17|.|TRBV5-1
CASSLAGVREESYEQYF
>TRBJ2-3|14|.|TRBV10-1
CASTPPGTGDTQYF
>TRBJ2-2|14|.|TRBV29-1
CSTRTESNTGELFF
>TRBJ2-7|13|.|TRBV7-2
CASSAGQGLGQYF
>TRBJ1-1|13|few|TRBV18
CASSPPEDTEAFF
>TRBJ1-6|14|once|TRBV30
CAWSLTVGGSPLHF
>TRBJ2-5|15|.|TRBV5-1
CASSLNTGDQETQYF
>TRBJ2-7|14|.|TRBV19
CASSIGDRAYEQYF
>TRBJ2-5|14|.|TRBV7-2
CASSPGTSLETQYF
>TRBJ2-7|15|once|TRBV5-1
CASSFRGGSSYEQYF
>TRBJ1-2|13|.|TRBV28
CASISQGWEGYTF
>TRBJ1-6|14|once|TRBV28
CASSLPGLNSPLHF
>TRBJ2-2|18|.|TRBV6-1
CASSAHALAGGPDGELFF
>TRBJ1-2|13|.|TRBV5-1
CASSLWQGEGYTF
>TRBJ1-1|14|once|TRBV7-8
CASSNRNQNTEAFF
>TRBJ2-7|15|.|TRBV5-4
CASSSDGHGAYEQYF
>TRBJ1-1|13|.|TRBV3-1/TRBV3-2
CASSYTGNTEAFF
>TRBJ2-1|15|.|TRBV7-2
CASSLANPRGKEQFF
>TRBJ2-7|17|.|TRBV4-1
CASSQDLPISLPYEQYF
>TRBJ2-1|15|.|TRBV27
CASSLELAGGNEQFF
>TRBJ2-7|14|.|TRBV29-1
CSVVPGTGTYEQYF
>TRBJ1-1|17|.|TRBV7-6
CASSLQTGGGGFTEAFF
>TRBJ2-4|17|.|TRBV5-6
CASTGTEAGVAKNIQYF
>TRBJ2-3|19|.|TRBV10-1
CASRIKTGTSGGPTDTQYF
>TRBJ2-7|17|.|TRBV28
CASSGRTSGRAYYEQYF
>TRBJ1-2|19|.|TRBV13
CASSRLTPARDYRDYGYTF
>TRBJ2-1|15|.|TRBV19
CASSIQWTRYNEQFF
>TRBJ2-4|13|.|TRBV7-8
CASSPGAKNIQYF
>TRBJ1-4|14|.|TRBV7-6
CASSLGQGNEKLFF
>TRBJ1-5|16|.|TRBV18
CASSPRGAGGDQPQHF
>TRBJ1-6|16|.|TRBV7-9
CASSATTGSYNSPLHF
>TRBJ2-7|15|.|TRBV20-1
CSASYLGSSSYEQYF